This TCR beta chain was retrieved from a study of T cell responses to AZD1222 COVID-19 vaccine. Study-wide context: Second doses that came at about 4 or about 12 weeks were put together.

Comment on this clone: The antigen is not known.

Profiling relied on immunoSEQ multiplex PCR, and the TCRdb table lists in-frame clones only, not all of them. Here the sample spans about 96,000 clones, roughly 88% being singletons. Study results and limitations: Spike-spanning, vaccine-associated CD4 TCRs were dominant at 160-218 and 743-854. Donor demographics were predominantly white British with a female majority; clonal diversity may be underestimated.

The ends were cut back, 5 bases at V and 16 bases at J, with 15 bases in the middle. Germline V CDR1 and CDR2: SGHAT, FQNNGV. The CDR3 sequence is 12 residues long. This sample comprised peripheral blood, obtained on day 0 of AZD1222 vaccination. The rearrangement uses TRBV11-2 and TRBJ2-6; either TRBD1 or TRBD2 may supply D (5 bases each). The origin of this receptor is an adult in good health. The CDR3 sequence: CASSPGRPVLTF. The CDR3 DNA follows: TGTGCCAGCAGCCCGGGACGGCCGGTTCTGACTTTC.